This T cell receptor (beta chain) was retrieved from a study of T-cell memory formation after mild COVID-19. This clonotype was seen a few times. Using its own MiXCR run on the 5' RACE reads, TCRdb lists one record per CDR3 protein. Of 85,000 to 130,000 distinct CDR3 sequences in the sample, roughly an eighth were seen once. Germline loops: CDR1 DFQATT, CDR2 SNEGSKA (reference sequence). The CDR3 consists of 13 residues. Losses at the gene ends were 5 bases for V and 9 bases for J; bases not matched to a gene: 11. Sequenced sample: PBMCs or a T cell subset sorted from them (not recorded which). V is TRBV20-1 and J is TRBJ2-7; TRBD1 matches at 9 bases. This receptor was obtained from an adult woman who had mild COVID-19 (a few samples of this study predate the infection). Cell type and time point are not known. In DNA, the CDR3 is TGCAGTGCTGGGGACAGGGTTGGGGTCGTGCAGTACTTC. Its protein product is CSAGDRVGVVQYF.